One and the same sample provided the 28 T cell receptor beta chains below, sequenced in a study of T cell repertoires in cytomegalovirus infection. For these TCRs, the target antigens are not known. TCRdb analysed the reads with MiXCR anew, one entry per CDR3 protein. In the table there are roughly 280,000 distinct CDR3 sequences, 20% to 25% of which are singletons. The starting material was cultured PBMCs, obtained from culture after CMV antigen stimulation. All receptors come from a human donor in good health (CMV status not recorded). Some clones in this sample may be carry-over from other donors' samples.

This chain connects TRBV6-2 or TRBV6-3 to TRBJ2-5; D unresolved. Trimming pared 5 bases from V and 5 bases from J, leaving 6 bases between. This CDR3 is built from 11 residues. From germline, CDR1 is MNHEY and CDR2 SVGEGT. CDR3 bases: TGTGCCAGCAGTAACGGGGAGACCCAGTACTTC. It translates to CASSNGETQYF.

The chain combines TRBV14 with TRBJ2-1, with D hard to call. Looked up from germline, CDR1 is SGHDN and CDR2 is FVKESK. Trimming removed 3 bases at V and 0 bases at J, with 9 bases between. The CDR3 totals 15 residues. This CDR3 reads CASSHSRASYNEQFF. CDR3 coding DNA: TGTGCCAGCAGCCACTCTAGGGCCTCCTACAATGAGCAGTTCTTC.

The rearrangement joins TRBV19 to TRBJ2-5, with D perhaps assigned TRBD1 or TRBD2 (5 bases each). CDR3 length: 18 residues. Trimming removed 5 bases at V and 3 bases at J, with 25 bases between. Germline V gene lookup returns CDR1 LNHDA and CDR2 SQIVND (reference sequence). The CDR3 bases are TGTGCCAGTAGTCCCGAAGGGGCATGGGGGTTGAAGGAAGAGACCCAGTACTTC. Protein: CASSPEGAWGLKEETQYF.

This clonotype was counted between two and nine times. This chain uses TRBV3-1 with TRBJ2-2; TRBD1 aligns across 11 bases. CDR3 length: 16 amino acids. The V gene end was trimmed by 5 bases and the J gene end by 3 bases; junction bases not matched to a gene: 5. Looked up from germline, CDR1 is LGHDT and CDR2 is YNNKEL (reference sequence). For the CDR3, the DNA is TGTGCCAGCAGCAGCGGACAGGGGGCGGACACCGGGGAGCTGTTTTTT. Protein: CASSSGQGADTGELFF.

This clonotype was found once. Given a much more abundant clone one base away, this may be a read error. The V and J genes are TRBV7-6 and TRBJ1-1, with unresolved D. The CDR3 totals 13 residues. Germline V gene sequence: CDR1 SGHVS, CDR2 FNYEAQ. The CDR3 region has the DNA TGTGGCAGCAGCTTAGAGAGCAACACTGAAGCTTTCTTT. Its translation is CGSSLESNTEAFF.

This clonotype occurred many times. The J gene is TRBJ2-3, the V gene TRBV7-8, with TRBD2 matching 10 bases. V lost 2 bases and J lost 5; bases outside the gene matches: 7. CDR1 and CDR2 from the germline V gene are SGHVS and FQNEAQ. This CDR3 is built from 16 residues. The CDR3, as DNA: TGTGCCAGCAGCTTAAGGCTAGCGGGAGAGGAAGATACGCAGTATTTT. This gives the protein CASSLRLAGEEDTQYF.

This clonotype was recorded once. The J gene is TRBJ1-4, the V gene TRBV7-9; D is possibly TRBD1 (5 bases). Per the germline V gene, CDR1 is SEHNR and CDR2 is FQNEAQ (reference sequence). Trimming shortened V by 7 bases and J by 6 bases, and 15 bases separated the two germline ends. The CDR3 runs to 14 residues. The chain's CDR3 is CASNRDRGHEKLFF. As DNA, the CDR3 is TGTGCCAGCAACCGGGACCGCGGCCATGAAAAACTGTTTTTT. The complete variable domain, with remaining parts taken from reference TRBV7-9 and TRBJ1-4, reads DTGVSQNPRHKITKRGQNVTFRCDPISEHNRLYWYRQTLGQGPEFLTYFQNEAQLEKSRLLSDRFSAERPKGSFSTLEIQRTEQGDSAMYLCASNRDRGHEKLFFGSGTQLSVL.

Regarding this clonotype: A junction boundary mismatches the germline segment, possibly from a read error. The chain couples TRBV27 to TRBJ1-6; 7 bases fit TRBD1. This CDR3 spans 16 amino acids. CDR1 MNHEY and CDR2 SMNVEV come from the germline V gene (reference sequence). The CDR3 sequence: CASSWGAPGQASPPHF. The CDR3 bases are TGTGCCAGCAGTTGGGGGGCCCCCGGACAGGCCTCACCCCCCCACTTT.

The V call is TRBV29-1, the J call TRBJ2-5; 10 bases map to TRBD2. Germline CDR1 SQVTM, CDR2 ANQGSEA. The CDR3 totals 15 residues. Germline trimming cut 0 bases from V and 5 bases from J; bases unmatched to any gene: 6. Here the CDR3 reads CSVEDRAGGSETQYF. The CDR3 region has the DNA TGCAGCGTTGAAGATCGAGCGGGAGGGTCGGAGACCCAGTACTTC.

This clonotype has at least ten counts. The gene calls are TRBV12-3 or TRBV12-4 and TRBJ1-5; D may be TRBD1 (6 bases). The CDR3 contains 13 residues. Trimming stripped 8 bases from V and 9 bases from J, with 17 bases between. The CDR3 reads CASRGAGKGPQHF. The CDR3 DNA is TGTGCCAGCCGGGGGGCGGGTAAAGGGCCCCAGCATTTT.

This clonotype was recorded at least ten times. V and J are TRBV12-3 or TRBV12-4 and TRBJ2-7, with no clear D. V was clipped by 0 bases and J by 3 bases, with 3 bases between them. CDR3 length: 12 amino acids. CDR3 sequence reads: CASSLAYYEQYF. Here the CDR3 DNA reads TGTGCCAGCAGTTTAGCTTACTACGAGCAGTACTTC.

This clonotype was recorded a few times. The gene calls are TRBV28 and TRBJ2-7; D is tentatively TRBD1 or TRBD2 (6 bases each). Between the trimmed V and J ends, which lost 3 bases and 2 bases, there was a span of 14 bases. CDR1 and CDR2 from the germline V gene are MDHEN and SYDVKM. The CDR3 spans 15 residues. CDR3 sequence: CASSFEGGSAYEQYF. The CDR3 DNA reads TGTGCCAGCAGTTTTGAGGGGGGAAGCGCCTACGAGCAGTACTTC.

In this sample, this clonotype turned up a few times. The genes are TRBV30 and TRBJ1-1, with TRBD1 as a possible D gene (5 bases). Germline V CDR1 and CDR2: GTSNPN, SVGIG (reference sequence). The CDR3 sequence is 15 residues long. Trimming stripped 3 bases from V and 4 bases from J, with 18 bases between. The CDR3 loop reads CAWSRSGLHTTEAFF. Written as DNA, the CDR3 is TGTGCCTGGAGCCGATCGGGACTCCATACCACTGAAGCTTTCTTT.

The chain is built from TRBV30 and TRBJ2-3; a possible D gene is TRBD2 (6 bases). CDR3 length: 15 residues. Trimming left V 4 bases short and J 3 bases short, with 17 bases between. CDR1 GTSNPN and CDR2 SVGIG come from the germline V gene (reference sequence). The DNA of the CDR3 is TGTGCCTGGACCCCTAAGGCGGGATTAACAGATACGCAGTATTTT. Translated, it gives CAWTPKAGLTDTQYF.

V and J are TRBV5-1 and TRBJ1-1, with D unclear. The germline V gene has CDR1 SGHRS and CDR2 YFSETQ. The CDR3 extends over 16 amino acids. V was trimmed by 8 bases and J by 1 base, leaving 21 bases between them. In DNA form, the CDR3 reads TGCGCCAGTTCCTGGGTCCGGGCCCTCGGGAACACTGAAGCTTTCTTT. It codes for CASSWVRALGNTEAFF.

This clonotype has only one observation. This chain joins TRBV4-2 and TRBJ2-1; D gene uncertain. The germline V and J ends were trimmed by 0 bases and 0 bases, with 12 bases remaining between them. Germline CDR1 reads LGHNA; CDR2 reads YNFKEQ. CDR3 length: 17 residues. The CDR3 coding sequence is TGTGCCAGCAGCCAAGATTATCACGGCAGCTCCTACAATGAGCAGTTCTTC. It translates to CASSQDYHGSSYNEQFF.

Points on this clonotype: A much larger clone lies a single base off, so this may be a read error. CDR3 amino acids: CASRTGTSGAFNEQFF. CDR3 DNA: TGTGCCAGCAGAACCGGGACTAGCGGGGCCTTCAATGAGCAGTTCTTC. This sequence joins TRBV5-4 and TRBJ2-1; 13 nucleotides agree with TRBD2. Germline-derived CDR1 and CDR2 are SGHNT and YYREEE (reference sequence). This CDR3 is 16 amino acids long. V shed 5 bases, J shed 6 bases, and the junction held 8 bases outside the gene matches.

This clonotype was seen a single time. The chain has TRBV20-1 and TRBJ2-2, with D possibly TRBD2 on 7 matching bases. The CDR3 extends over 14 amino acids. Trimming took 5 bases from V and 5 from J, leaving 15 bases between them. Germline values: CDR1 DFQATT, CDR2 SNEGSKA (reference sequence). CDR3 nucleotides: TGCAGTGCTGAGAGGGGGGGGAATACCGGGGAGCTGTTTTTT. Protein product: CSAERGGNTGELFF.

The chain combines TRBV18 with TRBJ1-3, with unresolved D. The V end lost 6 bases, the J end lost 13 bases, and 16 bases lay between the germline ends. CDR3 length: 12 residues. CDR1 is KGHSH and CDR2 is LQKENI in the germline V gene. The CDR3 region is CASSRPAGSIYF. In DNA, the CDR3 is TGTGCCAGCTCGCGCCCAGCCGGTTCGATATATTTT. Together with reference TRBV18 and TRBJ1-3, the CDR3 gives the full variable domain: NAGVMQNPRHLVRRRGQEARLRCSPMKGHSHVYWYRQLPEEGLKFMVYLQKENIIDESGMPKERFSAEFPKEGPSILRIQQVVRGDSAAYFCASSRPAGSIYFGEGSWLTVV.

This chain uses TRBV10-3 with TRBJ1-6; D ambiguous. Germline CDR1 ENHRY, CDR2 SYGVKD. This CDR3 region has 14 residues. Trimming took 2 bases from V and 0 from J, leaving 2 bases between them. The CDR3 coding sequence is TGTGCCATCAGTGAGGTCTCCTATAATTCACCCCTCCACTTT. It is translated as CAISEVSYNSPLHF.

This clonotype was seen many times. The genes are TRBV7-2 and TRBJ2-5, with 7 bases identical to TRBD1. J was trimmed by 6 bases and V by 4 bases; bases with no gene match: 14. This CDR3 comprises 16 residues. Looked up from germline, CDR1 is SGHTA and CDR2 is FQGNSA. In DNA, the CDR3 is TGTGCCAGCAGCTCCAAGAAACTTACAGGGGTGCAGACCCAGTACTTC. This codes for CASSSKKLTGVQTQYF.

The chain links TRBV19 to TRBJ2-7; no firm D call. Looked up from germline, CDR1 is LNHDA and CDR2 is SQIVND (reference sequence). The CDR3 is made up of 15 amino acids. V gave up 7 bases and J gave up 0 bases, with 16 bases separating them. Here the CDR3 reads CASNPEPRYSYEQYV. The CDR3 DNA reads TGTGCCAGTAATCCAGAGCCAAGATACTCCTACGAGCAGTACGTC.

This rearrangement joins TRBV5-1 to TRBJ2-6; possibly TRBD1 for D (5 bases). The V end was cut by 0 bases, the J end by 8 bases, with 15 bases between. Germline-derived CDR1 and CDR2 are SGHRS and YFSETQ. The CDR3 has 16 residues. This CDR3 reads CASSLVGHTKSNVLTF. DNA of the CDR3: TGCGCCAGCAGCTTGGTGGGGCACACCAAGTCCAACGTCCTGACTTTC. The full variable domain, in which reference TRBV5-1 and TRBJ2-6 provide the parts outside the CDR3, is KAGVTQTPRYLIKTRGQQVTLSCSPISGHRSVSWYQQTPGQGLQFLFEYFSETQRNKGNFPGRFSGRQFSNSRSEMNVSTLELGDSALYLCASSLVGHTKSNVLTFGAGSRLTVL.

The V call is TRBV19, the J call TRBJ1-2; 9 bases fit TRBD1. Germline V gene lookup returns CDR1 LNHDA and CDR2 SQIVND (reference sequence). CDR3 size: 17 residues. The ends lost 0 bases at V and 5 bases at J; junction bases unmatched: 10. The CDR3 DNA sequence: TGTGCCAGTAGTATAGATGGACAGGGGCCATTTGGATATGGCTACACCTTC. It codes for CASSIDGQGPFGYGYTF.

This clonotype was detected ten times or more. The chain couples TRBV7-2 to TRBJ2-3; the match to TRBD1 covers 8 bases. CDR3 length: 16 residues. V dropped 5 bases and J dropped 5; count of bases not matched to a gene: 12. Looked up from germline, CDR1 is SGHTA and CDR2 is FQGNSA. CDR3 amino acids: CASSPYDRGSEDTQYF. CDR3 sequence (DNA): TGTGCCAGCAGCCCCTACGACAGGGGAAGTGAAGATACGCAGTATTTT.

CDR3 loop: CASNPVAVYNSPLHF. CDR3 bases: TGTGCCAGCAATCCGGTTGCGGTGTATAATTCACCCCTCCACTTT. The chain carries TRBV2 and TRBJ1-6, with unresolved D. V gave up 7 bases and J gave up 4 bases, with 14 bases separating them. The CDR3 totals 15 residues. Germline V lookup: CDR1 SNHLY, CDR2 FYNNEI. The variable domain in full, with the rest retrieved from reference TRBV2 and TRBJ1-6, is EPEVTQTPSHQVTQMGQEVILRCVPISNHLYFYWYRQILGQKVEFLVSFYNNEISEKSEIFDDQFSVERPDGSNFTLKIRSTKLEDSAMYFCASNPVAVYNSPLHFGNGTRLTVT.

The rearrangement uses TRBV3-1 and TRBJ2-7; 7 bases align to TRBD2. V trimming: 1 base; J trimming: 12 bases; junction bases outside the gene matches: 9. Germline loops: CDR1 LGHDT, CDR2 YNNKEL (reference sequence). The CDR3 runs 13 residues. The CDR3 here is CASSQVGSGKVYF. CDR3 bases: TGTGCCAGCAGCCAAGTCGGGAGCGGGAAAGTGTACTTC.

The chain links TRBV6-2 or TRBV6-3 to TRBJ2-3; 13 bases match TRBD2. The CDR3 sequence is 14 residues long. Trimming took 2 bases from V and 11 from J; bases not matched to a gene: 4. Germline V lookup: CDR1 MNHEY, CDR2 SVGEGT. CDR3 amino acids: CASSYGTSGMGQYF. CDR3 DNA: TGTGCCAGCAGTTACGGGACTAGCGGGATGGGGCAGTATTTT.